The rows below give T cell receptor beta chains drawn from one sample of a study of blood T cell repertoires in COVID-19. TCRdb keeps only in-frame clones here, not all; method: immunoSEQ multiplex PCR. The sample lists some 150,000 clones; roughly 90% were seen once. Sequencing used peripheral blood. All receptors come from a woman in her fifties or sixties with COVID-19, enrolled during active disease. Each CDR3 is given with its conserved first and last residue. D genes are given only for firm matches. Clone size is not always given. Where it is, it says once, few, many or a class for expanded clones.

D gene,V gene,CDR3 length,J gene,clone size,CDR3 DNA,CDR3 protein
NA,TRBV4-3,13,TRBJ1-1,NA,TGCGCCAGCAGTCTAAATTCGGGCACTGAAGCTTTCTTT,CASSLNSGTEAFF
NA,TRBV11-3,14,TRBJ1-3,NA,TGTGCCAGCAGCTTTCAGGACTCTGGAAACACCATATATTTT,CASSFQDSGNTIYF
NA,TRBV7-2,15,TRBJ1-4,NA,TGTGCCAGCAGCTCCCGACCGGCGGGGAATGAAAAACTGTTTTTT,CASSSRPAGNEKLFF
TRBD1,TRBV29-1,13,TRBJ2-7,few,TGCAGCGTTTGGACAGGGGGGTCGTCGGAGCAGTACTTC,CSVWTGGSSEQYF
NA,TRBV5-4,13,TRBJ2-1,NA,TGTGCCAGCAGCCTTACAGGTTCCGGTGAGCAGTTCTTC,CASSLTGSGEQFF
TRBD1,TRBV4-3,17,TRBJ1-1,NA,TGCGCCAGCAGCCACGGGACAGGGGGCTTAGGGGACACTGAAGCTTTCTTT,CASSHGTGGLGDTEAFF
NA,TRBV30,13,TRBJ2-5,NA,TGTGCCTGGCATAGCATTGCCAAAGAGACCCAGTACTTC,CAWHSIAKETQYF
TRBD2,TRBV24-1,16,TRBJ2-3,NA,TGTGCCACCAGTGACAGAGCTAGCGGTACCACAGATACGCAGTATTTT,CATSDRASGTTDTQYF
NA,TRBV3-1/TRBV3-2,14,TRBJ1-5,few,TGTGCCAGCAGCCTCAGATTTAGCAATCAGCCCCAGCATTTT,CASSLRFSNQPQHF
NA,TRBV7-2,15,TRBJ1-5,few,TGTGCCAGCAGCTTAGAGACTAGGAGCAATCAGCCCCAGCATTTT,CASSLETRSNQPQHF
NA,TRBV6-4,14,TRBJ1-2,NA,TGTGCCAGCGGCAAAGACAGTGCTAACTATGGCTACACCTTC,CASGKDSANYGYTF
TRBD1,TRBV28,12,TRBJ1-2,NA,TGTGCCAGCAGGTTGACAGGGGTAGGCTACACCTTC,CASRLTGVGYTF
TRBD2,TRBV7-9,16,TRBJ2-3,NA,TGTGCCAGCAGCTTAGTTAGCGGGAGCCTCACAGATACGCAGTATTTT,CASSLVSGSLTDTQYF
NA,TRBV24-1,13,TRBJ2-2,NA,TGTGCCACCAGTGCTGGCGGCACCGGGGAGCTGTTTTTT,CATSAGGTGELFF
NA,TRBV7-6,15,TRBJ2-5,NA,TGTGCCAGCAGCTTAGAGTCGGTTTCACAAGAGACCCAGTACTTC,CASSLESVSQETQYF
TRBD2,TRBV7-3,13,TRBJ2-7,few,TGTGCCAGCAGCTTAGCGGGAGCCTACGAGCAGTACTTC,CASSLAGAYEQYF
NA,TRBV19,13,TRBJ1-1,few,TGTGCCAGTAGTCCCCAACAGGGCTCCGAAGCTTTCTTT,CASSPQQGSEAFF
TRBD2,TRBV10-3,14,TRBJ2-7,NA,TGTGCCATCAGTGGGGGACTAGCGGTGAACGAGCAGTACTTC,CAISGGLAVNEQYF
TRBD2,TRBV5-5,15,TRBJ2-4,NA,TGTGCCAGCAGCTTGGAGGGCGGGAGATGGGACATTCAGTACTTC,CASSLEGGRWDIQYF
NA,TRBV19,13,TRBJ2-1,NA,TGTGCCACCGGACAGACAGTCTACAATGAGCAGTTCTTC,CATGQTVYNEQFF
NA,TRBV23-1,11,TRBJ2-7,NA,TGCGCCAGCAGTCAATCCGGGCGGGGCTACTTC,CASSQSGRGYF
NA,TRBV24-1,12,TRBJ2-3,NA,TGTGCCACCAGTGATCGACTGATTACGCAGTATTTT,CATSDRLITQYF
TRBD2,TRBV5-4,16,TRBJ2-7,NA,TGTGCCAGCACTCCGGGACTAGCGGGAGTTGGTCACGAGCAGTACTTC,CASTPGLAGVGHEQYF
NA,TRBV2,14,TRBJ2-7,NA,TGTGCCAGCAGTCCCGAGACGACAGGCTACGAGCAGTACTTC,CASSPETTGYEQYF
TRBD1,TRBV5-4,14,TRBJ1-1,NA,TGTGCCAGCAGCCGTCCCGGGACAGGGTCTGAAGCTTTCTTT,CASSRPGTGSEAFF
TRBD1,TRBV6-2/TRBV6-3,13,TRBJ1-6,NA,TGTGCCAGCAGTGGACAGGGGGAATCACCCCTCCACTTT,CASSGQGESPLHF
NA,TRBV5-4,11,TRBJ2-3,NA,TGTGCCAGCAGCTCCACTAGCACGCAGTATTTT,CASSSTSTQYF
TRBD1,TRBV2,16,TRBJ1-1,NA,TGTGCCAGCAGTGGGTTGGAGACAGGGCAAGGAACTGAAGCTTTCTTT,CASSGLETGQGTEAFF
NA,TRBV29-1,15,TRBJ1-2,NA,TGCAGCGTTGAAGGGGCCCACAGATTACCGTGGGGCTACACCTTC,CSVEGAHRLPWGYTF
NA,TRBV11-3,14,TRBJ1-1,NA,TGTGCCAGCAGCGCGGGAGGGCTCAACACTGAAGCTTTCTTT,CASSAGGLNTEAFF
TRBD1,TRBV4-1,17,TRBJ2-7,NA,TGCGCCAGCAGCCCGATATTAGGGGGACAGGGGGTCTACGAGCAGTACTTC,CASSPILGGQGVYEQYF
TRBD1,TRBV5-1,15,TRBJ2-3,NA,TGCGCCAGCAGCCCGGGACAGGGTGGGCAAGATACGCAGTATTTT,CASSPGQGGQDTQYF
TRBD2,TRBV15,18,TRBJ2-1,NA,TGTGCCACCAGCAGAGAAAGTCTCCTGCTAGCGGGAGACAATGAGCAGTTCTTC,CATSRESLLLAGDNEQFF
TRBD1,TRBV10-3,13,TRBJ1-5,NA,TGTGCCATCAAGGGACAGGCCAGTCAGCCCCAGCATTTT,CAIKGQASQPQHF
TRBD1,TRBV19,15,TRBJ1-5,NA,TGTGCCAGTAGTATCGGCGGACAGGGCAATCAGCCCCAGCATTTT,CASSIGGQGNQPQHF
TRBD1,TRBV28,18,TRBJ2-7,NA,TGTGCCAGCAGTTTGGATCTTAGTCGGGACAGTGGATCCTACGAGCAGTACTTC,CASSLDLSRDSGSYEQYF
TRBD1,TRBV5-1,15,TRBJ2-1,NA,TGCGCCAGCAGCTCCCGGGACAGGGCGTACAATGAGCAGTTCTTC,CASSSRDRAYNEQFF
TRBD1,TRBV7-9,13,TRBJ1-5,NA,TGTGCCAGCAGGGACAGGGACAATCAGCCCCAGCATTTT,CASRDRDNQPQHF
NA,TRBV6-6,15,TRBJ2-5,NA,TGTGCCAGCAGTCGTGACAGAGCCTCCCAAGAGACCCAGTACTTC,CASSRDRASQETQYF
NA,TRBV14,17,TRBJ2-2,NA,TGTGCCAGCAGCCAAATTTCCGGAGAATTTTTAGCCGGGGAGCTGTTTTTT,CASSQISGEFLAGELFF